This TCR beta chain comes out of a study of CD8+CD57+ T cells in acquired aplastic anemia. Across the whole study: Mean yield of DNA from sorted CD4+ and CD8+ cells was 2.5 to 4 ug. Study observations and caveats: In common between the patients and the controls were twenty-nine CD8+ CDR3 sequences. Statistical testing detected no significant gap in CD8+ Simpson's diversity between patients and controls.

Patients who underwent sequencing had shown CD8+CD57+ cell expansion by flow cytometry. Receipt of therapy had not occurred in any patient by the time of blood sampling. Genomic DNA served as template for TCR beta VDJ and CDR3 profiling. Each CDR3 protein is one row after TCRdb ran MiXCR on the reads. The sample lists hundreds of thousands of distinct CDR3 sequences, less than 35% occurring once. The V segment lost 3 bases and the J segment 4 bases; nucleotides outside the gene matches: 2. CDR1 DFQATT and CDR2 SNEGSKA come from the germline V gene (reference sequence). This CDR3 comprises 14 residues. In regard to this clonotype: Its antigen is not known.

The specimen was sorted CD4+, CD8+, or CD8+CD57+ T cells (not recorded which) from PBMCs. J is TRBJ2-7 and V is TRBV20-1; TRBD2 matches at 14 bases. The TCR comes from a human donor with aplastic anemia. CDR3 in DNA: TGCAGTGCTAGGACTAGCGGGAGGGCATACGAGCAGTACTTC. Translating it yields CSARTSGRAYEQYF.